This passage covers 10 T cell receptor beta chains from one sample sequenced in a study of T-cell memory formation after mild COVID-19. MiXCR, run by TCRdb on the 5' RACE reads, gives a single entry per CDR3 protein. The table records 400,000 to 550,000 distinct CDR3 sequences, 20% to 25% of them present only once. Sequenced input: PBMCs or a T cell subset sorted from them (not recorded which). The receptors come from an adult woman who had mild COVID-19 (a few samples of this study predate the infection). Cell type and time point are not known.

This clonotype was observed a handful of times. The rearrangement uses TRBV7-8 and TRBJ1-1; D perhaps matches TRBD1 (6 bases). Per germline, CDR1 SGHVS and CDR2 FQNEAQ. The CDR3 is 16 residues long. The V and J ends lost 4 bases and 4 bases respectively, with 19 bases between them. In DNA form, the CDR3 reads TGTGCCAGCAGCTGGGCCCGGGGGGCCGGGGCCACTGAAGCTTTCTTT. This gives the protein CASSWARGAGATEAFF.

The chain employs TRBV7-6 and TRBJ1-3; no definite D call. Germline CDR1 is SGHVS and CDR2 is FNYEAQ. The germline V and J ends were trimmed by 3 bases and 4 bases, with 7 bases remaining between them. The CDR3 runs to 13 residues. CDR3 in amino acids: CASSFTAGNTIYF. The DNA for the CDR3 is TGTGCCAGCAGCTTTACAGCAGGAAACACCATATATTTT.

This clonotype turned up a few times. This chain uses TRBV30 with TRBJ1-2, with TRBD1 identical over 7 bases. V lost 3 bases, J lost 2 bases, and 3 bases stayed unmatched. Per the germline V gene, CDR1 is GTSNPN and CDR2 is SVGIG (reference sequence). The CDR3 has 13 amino acids. This CDR3 reads CAWRTTGNYGYTF. CDR3 nucleotides: TGTGCCTGGAGAACGACAGGGAACTATGGCTACACCTTC.

This clonotype showed up just a few times. The chain joins TRBV13 to TRBJ2-1, with D unresolved. The V end was cut by 4 bases, the J end by 2 bases, with 6 bases between. The CDR3 length is 13 residues. CDR1 PRHDT and CDR2 FYEKMQ come from the germline V gene (reference sequence). CDR3 region: CASSSIAYNEQFF. The DNA of the CDR3 is TGTGCCAGCAGCTCGATAGCCTACAATGAGCAGTTCTTC.

This clonotype was recorded at least ten times. The rearrangement links TRBV5-1 to TRBJ2-1; 7 positions match TRBD2. The V segment lost 7 bases and the J segment 9 bases; nucleotides outside the gene matches: 13. CDR3 length: 14 residues. The germline gives CDR1 SGHRS, CDR2 YFSETQ. The CDR3 coding sequence is TGCGCCAGCGGCCCGCGCGGGAGTGAGAGTGAGCAGTTCTTC. Translating gives CASGPRGSESEQFF.

This clonotype has only a few counts. The chain carries TRBV19 and TRBJ1-2; D not certain. Germline V CDR1 and CDR2: LNHDA, SQIVND (reference sequence). The CDR3 has 15 amino acids. The germline V and J ends were trimmed by 5 bases and 4 bases, with 17 bases remaining between them. CDR3 coding DNA: TGTGCCAGTAGTCCTTCGACTGCCCCGTTCTATGGCTACACCTTC. It specifies CASSPSTAPFYGYTF.

This chain connects TRBV30 to TRBJ1-5, with TRBD1 identical over 7 bases. Germline CDR1 and CDR2: GTSNPN and SVGIG (reference sequence). With 1 base clipped from V and 4 bases from J, the junction kept 4 bases outside the gene matches. This CDR3 is 14 amino acids long. CDR3: CAWSEGQRNQPQHF. The CDR3 bases are TGTGCCTGGAGTGAGGGACAGCGAAATCAGCCCCAGCATTTT.

This clonotype has just a few counts. The chain uses TRBV20-1 and TRBJ2-7; 9 bases are shared with TRBD1. V lost 3 bases to trimming and J lost 6 bases; unmatched junction nucleotides: 6. This CDR3 has 13 residues. Germline V gene sequence: CDR1 DFQATT, CDR2 SNEGSKA (reference sequence). The CDR3 DNA is TGCAGTGCTAGCCGGGACAGGGAACTCGAGCAGTACTTC. The encoded protein is CSASRDRELEQYF.

The J gene is TRBJ1-2, the V gene TRBV5-6; 7 nucleotides match TRBD1. The junction had 5 bases not matched to a gene; V was cut back by 0 bases and J by 6 bases. CDR3 length equals 14 residues. The germline gives CDR1 SGHDT, CDR2 YYEEEE. The CDR3 DNA follows: TGTGCCAGCAGCTTGGACACAGGGGTGCATGGCTACACCTTC. Translated: CASSLDTGVHGYTF.

The chain has TRBV5-1 and TRBJ2-7; possible D gene TRBD1, 7 bases. This CDR3 has 15 residues. V was trimmed by 5 bases and J by 2 bases, leaving 17 bases between them. The germline gives CDR1 SGHRS, CDR2 YFSETQ. The CDR3 loop reads CASSRTTGAPYEQYF. The CDR3 nucleotides read TGCGCCAGCAGTAGGACTACAGGGGCCCCCTACGAGCAGTACTTC.